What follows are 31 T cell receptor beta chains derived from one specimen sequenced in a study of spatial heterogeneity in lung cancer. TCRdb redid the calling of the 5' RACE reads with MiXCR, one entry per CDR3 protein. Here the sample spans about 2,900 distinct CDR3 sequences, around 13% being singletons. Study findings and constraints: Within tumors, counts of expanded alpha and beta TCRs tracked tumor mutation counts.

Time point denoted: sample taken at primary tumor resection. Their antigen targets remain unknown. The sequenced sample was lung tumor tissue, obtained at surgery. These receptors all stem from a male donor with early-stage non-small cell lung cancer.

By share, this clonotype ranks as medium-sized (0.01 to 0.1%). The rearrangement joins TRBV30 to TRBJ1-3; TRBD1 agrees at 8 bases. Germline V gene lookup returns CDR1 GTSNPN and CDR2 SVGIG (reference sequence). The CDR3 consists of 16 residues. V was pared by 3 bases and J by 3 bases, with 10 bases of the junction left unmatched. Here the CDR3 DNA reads TGTGCCTGGAGCCCCCGGACAGGGTATAATGGAAACACCATATATTTT. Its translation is CAWSPRTGYNGNTIYF.

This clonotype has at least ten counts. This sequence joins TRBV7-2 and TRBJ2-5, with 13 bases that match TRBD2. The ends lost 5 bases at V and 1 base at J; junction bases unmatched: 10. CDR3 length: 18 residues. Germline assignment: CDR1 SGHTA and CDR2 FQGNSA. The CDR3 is CASSPPPGTSGIQETQYF. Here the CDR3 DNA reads TGTGCCAGCAGCCCCCCCCCGGGGACTAGCGGGATCCAAGAGACCCAGTACTTC.

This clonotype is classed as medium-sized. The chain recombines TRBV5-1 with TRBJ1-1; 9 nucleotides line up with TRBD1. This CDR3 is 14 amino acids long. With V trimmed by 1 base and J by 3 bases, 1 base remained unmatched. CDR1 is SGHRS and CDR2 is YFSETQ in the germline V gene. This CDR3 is CASSLTGGDTEAFF. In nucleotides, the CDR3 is TGCGCCAGCAGCTTGACAGGGGGCGACACTGAAGCTTTCTTT.

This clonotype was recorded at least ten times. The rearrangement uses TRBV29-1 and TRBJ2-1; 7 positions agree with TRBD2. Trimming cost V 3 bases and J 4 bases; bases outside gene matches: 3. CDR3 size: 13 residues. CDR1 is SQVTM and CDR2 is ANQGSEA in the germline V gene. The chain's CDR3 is CSVESAGYNEQFF. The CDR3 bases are TGCAGCGTTGAGTCAGCGGGGTACAATGAGCAGTTCTTC.

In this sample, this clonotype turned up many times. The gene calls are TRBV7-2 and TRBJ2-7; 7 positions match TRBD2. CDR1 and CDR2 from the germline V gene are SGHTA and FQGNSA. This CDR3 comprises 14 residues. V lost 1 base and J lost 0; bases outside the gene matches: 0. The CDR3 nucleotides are TGTGCCAGCAGCTTAGGGACTAGCTCCTACGAGCAGTACTTC. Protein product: CASSLGTSSYEQYF.

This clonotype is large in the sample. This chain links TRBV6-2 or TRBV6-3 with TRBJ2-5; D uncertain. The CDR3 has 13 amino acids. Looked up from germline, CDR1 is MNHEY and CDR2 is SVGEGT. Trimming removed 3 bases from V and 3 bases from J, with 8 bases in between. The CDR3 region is CASSYHIEETQYF. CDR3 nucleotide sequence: TGTGCCAGCAGTTATCACATCGAAGAGACCCAGTACTTC.

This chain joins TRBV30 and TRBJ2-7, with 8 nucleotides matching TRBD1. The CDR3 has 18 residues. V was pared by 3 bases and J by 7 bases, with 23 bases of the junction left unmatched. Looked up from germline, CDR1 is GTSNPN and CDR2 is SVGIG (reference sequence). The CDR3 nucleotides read TGTGCCTGGAGCCCACTGAGGCCAGGGGGCTGGGAATCGTGGGAGCAGTACTTC. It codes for CAWSPLRPGGWESWEQYF.

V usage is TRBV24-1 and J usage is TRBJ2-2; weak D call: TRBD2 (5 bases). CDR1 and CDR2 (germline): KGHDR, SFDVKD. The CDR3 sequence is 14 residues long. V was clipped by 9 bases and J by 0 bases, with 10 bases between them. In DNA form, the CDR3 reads TGTGCCACCGAGTGGGGAGCGAACACCGGGGAGCTGTTTTTT. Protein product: CATEWGANTGELFF.

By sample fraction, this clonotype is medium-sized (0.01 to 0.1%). The CDR3 nucleotides are TGCAGCGCCGCGTACAGTTCCCAAGAGACCCAGTACTTC. This translates into CSAAYSSQETQYF. V usage is TRBV29-1 and J usage is TRBJ2-5; D gene unclear. This CDR3 is 13 amino acids long. V was cut by 7 bases and J by 1 base, with 13 bases left in between. Germline V gene sequence: CDR1 SQVTM, CDR2 ANQGSEA.

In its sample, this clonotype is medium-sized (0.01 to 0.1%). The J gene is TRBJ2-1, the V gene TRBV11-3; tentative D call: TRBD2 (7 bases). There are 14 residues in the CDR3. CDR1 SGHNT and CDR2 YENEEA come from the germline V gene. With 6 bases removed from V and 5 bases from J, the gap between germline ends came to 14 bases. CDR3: CASSRSGDNNEQFF. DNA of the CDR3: TGTGCCAGCAGTCGAAGCGGGGACAACAATGAGCAGTTCTTC.

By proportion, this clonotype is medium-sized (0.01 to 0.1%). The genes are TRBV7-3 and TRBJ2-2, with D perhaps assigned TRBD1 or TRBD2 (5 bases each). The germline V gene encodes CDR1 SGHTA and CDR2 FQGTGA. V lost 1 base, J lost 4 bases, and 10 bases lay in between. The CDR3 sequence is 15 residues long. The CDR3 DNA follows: TGTGCCAGCAGCTTAAGCCAGAGGGGCACCGGGGAGCTGTTTTTT. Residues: CASSLSQRGTGELFF.

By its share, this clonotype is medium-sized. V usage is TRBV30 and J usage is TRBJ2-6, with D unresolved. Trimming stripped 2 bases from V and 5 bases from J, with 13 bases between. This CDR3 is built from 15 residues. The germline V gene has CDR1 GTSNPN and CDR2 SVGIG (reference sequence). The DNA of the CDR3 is TGTGCCTGGAGTTGGCCTCTTCTCTGGGCCAACGTCCTGACTTTC. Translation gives CAWSWPLLWANVLTF.

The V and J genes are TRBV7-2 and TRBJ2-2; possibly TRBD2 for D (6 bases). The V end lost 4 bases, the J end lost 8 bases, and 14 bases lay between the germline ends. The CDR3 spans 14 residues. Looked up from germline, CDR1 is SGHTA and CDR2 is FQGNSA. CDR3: CASSSGGGEGELFF. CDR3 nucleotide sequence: TGTGCCAGCAGCTCCGGCGGCGGGGAGGGGGAGCTGTTTTTT.

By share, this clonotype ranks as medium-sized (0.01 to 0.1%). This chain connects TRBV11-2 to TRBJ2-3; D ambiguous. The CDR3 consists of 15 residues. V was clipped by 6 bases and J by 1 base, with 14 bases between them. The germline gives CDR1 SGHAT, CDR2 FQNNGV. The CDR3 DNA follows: TGTGCCAGCAGTGCAGAGTCGGCTCGCACAGATACGCAGTATTTT. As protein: CASSAESARTDTQYF.

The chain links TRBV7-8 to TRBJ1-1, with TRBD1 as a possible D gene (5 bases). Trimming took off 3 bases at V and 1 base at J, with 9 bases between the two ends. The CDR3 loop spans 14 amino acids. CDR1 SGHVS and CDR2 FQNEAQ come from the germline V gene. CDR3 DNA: TGTGCCAGCAGCTTGGGGGATGAGAACACTGAAGCTTTCTTT. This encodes CASSLGDENTEAFF.

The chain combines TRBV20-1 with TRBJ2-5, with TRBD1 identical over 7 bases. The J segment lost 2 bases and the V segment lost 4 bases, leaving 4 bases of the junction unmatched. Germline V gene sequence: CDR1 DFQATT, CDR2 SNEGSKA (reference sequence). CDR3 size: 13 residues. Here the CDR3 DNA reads TGCAGTGCTAAGGGGGACAGACAAGAGACCCAGTACTTC. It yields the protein CSAKGDRQETQYF.

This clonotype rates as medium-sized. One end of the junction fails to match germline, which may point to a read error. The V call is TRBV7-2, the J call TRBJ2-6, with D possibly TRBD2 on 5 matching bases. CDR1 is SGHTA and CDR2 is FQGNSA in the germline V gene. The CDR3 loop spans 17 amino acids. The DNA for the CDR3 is TGTGTCAGCAGCAGTACTACGGGGTACTCTGGGGCCAACGTCCTGACTTTC. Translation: CVSSSTTGYSGANVLTF.

CDR3 in amino acids: CSAPDWNTEAFF. Here the CDR3 DNA reads TGCAGTGCCCCGGACTGGAACACTGAAGCTTTCTTT. This sequence joins TRBV20-1 and TRBJ1-1, with D unresolved. The germline gives CDR1 DFQATT, CDR2 SNEGSKA (reference sequence). There are 12 residues in the CDR3. Trimming removed 6 bases from V and 1 base from J, with 9 bases in between.

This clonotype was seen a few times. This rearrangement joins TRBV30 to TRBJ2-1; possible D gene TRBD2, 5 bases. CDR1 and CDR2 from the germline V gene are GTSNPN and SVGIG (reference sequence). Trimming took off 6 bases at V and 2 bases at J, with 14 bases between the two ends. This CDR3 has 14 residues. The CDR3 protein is CACTSGSAYNEQFF. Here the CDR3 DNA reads TGTGCCTGCACATCGGGAAGCGCCTACAATGAGCAGTTCTTC.

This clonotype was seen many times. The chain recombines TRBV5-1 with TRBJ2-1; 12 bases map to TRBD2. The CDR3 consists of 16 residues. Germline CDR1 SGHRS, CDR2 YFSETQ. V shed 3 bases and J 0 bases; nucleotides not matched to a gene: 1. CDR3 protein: CASSSLAGGSYNEQFF. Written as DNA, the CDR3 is TGCGCCAGCAGCTCACTAGCGGGGGGCTCCTACAATGAGCAGTTCTTC.

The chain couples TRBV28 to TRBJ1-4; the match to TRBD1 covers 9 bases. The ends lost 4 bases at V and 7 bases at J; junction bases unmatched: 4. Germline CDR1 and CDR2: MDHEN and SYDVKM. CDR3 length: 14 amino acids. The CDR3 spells CASSYPGQGEKLFF. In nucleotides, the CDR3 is TGTGCCAGCAGTTACCCGGGACAGGGTGAAAAACTGTTTTTT.

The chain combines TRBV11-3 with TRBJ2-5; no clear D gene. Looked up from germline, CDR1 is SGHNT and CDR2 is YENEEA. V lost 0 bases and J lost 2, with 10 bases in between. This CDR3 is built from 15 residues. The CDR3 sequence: CASSLDGGRQETQYF. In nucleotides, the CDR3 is TGTGCCAGCAGCTTAGATGGTGGCAGACAAGAGACCCAGTACTTC.

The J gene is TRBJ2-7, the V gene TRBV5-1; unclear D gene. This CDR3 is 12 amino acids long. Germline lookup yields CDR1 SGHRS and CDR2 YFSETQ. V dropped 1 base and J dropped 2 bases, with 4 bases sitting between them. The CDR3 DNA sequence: TGCGCCAGCAGCTTGACAGCCTACGAGCAGTACTTC. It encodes CASSLTAYEQYF.

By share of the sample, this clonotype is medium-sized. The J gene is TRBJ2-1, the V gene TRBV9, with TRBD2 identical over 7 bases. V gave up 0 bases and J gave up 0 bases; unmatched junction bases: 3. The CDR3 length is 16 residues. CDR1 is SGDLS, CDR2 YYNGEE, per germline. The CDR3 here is CASSVEGLPSYNEQFF. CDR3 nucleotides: TGTGCCAGCAGCGTAGAGGGACTACCCTCCTACAATGAGCAGTTCTTC. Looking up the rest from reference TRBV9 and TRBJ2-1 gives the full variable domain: DSGVTQTPKHLITATGQRVTLRCSPRSGDLSVYWYQQSLDQGLQFLIQYYNGEERAKGNILERFSAQQFPDLHSELNLSSLELGDSALYFCASSVEGLPSYNEQFFGPGTRLTVL.

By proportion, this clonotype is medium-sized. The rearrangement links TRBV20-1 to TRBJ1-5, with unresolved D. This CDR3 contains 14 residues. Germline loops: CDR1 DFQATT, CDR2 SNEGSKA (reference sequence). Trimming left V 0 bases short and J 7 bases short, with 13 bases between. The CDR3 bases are TGCAGTGCTAGAGATGGAGGAGCCCTACAGCCCCAGCATTTT. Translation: CSARDGGALQPQHF.

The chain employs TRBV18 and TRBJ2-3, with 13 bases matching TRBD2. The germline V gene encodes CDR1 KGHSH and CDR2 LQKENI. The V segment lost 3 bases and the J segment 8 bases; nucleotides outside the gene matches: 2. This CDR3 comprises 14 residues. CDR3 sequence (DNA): TGTGCCAGCTCACCGACTAGCGGGAGGTTTACGCAGTATTTT. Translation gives CASSPTSGRFTQYF.

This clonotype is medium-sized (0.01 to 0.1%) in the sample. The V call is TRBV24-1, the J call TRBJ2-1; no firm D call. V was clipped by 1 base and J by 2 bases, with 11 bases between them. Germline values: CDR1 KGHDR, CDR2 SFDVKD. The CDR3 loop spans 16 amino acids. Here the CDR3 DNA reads TGTGCCACCAGTGATTTTACGACGGTGGCCTACAATGAGCAGTTCTTC. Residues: CATSDFTTVAYNEQFF.

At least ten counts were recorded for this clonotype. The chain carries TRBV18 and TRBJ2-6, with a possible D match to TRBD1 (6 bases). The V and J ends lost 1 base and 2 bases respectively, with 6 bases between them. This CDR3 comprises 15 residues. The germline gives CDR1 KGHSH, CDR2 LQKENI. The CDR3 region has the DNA TGTGCCAGCTCACCACAGGGGGCTGGGGCCAACGTCCTGACTTTC. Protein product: CASSPQGAGANVLTF.

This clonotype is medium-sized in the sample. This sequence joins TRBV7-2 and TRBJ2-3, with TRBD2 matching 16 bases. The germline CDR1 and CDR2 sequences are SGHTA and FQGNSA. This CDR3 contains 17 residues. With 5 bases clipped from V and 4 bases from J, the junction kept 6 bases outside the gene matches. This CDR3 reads CASSRGLAGGPSDTQYF. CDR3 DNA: TGTGCCAGCAGCCGGGGACTAGCGGGGGGGCCGTCAGATACGCAGTATTTT.

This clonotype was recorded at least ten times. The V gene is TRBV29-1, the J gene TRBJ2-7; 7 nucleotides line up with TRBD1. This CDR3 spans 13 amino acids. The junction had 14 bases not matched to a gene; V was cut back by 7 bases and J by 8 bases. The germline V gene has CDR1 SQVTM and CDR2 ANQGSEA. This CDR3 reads CSARQGATGKQYF. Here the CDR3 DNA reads TGCAGCGCTAGACAGGGCGCCACGGGAAAGCAGTACTTC.

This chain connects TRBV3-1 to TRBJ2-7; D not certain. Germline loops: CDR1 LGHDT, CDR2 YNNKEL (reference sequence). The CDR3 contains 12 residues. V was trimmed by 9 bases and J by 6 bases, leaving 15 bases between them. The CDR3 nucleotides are TGTGCCAGTTCCCCAGGACGCGCCGAGCAGTACTTC. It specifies CASSPGRAEQYF.